This T cell receptor beta chain was identified during a study of T cell repertoires in cytomegalovirus infection. This clonotype was observed at least ten times. J lost 3 bases, V lost 3 bases, and 10 bases had no gene match. Germline lookup yields CDR1 SGHDT and CDR2 YYEEEE. The CDR3 is made up of 18 amino acids. TCRdb fed the reads into MiXCR, producing one record per CDR3 protein. Among over 450,000 distinct CDR3 sequences listed, roughly 10% were seen once. The clonotype originates from a human donor in good health (CMV status not recorded). Some clones in this sample may be carry-over from other donors' samples. The chain links TRBV5-6 to TRBJ2-2, with 11 bases matching TRBD2. The sample was PBMCs. This CDR3 is CASSWRRLAGGDTGELFF. The CDR3 coding sequence is TGTGCCAGCAGCTGGCGTAGGCTAGCGGGGGGTGACACCGGGGAGCTGTTTTTT. The full variable domain, in which reference TRBV5-6 and TRBJ2-2 provide the parts outside the CDR3, is DAGVTQSPTHLIKTRGQQVTLRCSPKSGHDTVSWYQQALGQGPQFIFQYYEEEERQRGNFPDRFSGHQFPNYSSELNVNALLLGDSALYLCASSWRRLAGGDTGELFFGEGSRLTVL.